The T cell receptor beta chain described here comes from a study of CD8 T cells in ankylosing spondylitis. General study findings and limits: In ankylosing spondylitis blood, a motif of eight highly homologous TCR beta variants appeared characteristic.

This clonotype was seen many times. Its matching antigen is unknown. The TCR beta libraries were generated through quantitative 5'-RACE incorporating molecular barcodes. TCRdb used MiXCR to reprocess the 5' RACE reads, holding one entry per CDR3 protein. The sample contains a few hundred thousand distinct CDR3 sequences, around 10% of which appear only once. V lost 3 bases and J lost 3, with 5 bases in between. The CDR3 sequence is 13 residues long. CDR1 MDHEN and CDR2 SYDVKM come from the germline V gene. The V gene is TRBV28, the J gene TRBJ1-4; D ambiguous. Sequenced material: blood, either unsorted or a sorted T cell fraction (not recorded which). This clonotype was obtained from a female donor with ankylosing spondylitis or in good health (not recorded which). The DNA for the CDR3 is TGTGCCAGCAGTTTGAGGGCTAATGAAAAACTGTTTTTT. Translation: CASSLRANEKLFF.